This TCR beta chain was documented in a study of blood T cell repertoires in COVID-19. Study at large: COVID-19 samples, acute and convalescent, were from the United States, Italy and Spain. PBMCs, B-cell-depleted T cells, or T cells were the source of the cDNA or gDNA that made up the material.

As processed by the authors: Amplification from reference gene primers served as the basis for estimated nucleated cell counts. Measured with immunoSEQ multiplex PCR; TCRdb has only the in-frame clones, and not every one. That table is the source of V, J and clone size, and D and trimming were worked out from the DNA. The table has 180,000 or so clones, around nine tenths seen once. Germline lookup yields CDR1 SGHVS and CDR2 FNYEAQ. The CDR3 consists of 15 residues. V lost 5 bases and J lost 3, with 11 bases in between. The rearrangement uses TRBV7-6 and TRBJ1-6; D remains unclear. This receptor was identified in a man between 70 and 80 years old with acute or convalescent COVID-19. The sequenced sample consisted of peripheral blood. Written as DNA, the CDR3 is TGTGCCAGCAGCGCAGGACTGAACTATAATTCACCCCTCCACTTT. It encodes CASSAGLNYNSPLHF.